This entry features one TCR beta chain sequence. The antigen remains undetermined. The data are from a study of cytomegalovirus exposure and HLA in healthy donors. CDR1 is MGHRA and CDR2 is YSYEKL in the germline V gene. The V gene lost 4 bases and the J gene lost 3 bases, with 16 bases spanning the gap. This CDR3 has 16 amino acids. Study-wide points: According to a subsequent analysis, TCR clusters from the first cohort were inclined to appear together in the 110 or so validation repertoires. Most TCR sequences were uncommon, yet certain public TCRs appeared in many donors. Cytomegalovirus-associated status was assigned to fewer than 200 TCR beta chains.

Clones were read by immunoSEQ multiplex PCR, and TCRdb kept only the in-frame ones, dropping some. This sample carries fewer than 350,000 clones, 70% to 90% of them seen once, and the ten largest clones take approximately 0.9%. The rearrangement uses TRBV4-1 and TRBJ2-1; perhaps TRBD2 as D (6 bases). Sequencing input: PBMCs. The source of this sequence is a woman aged 18 to 35 in good health and CMV-seronegative. CDR3 coding DNA: TGCGCCAGCAGCCCCGCCGGGCGGGAAATCTACAATGAGCAGTTCTTC. It yields the protein CASSPAGREIYNEQFF.